This T cell receptor (beta chain) originates from a study of identical twins. The study's findings and limits: Potential partial confounding of zero-insertion analyses by invariant MAIT and iNKT cells was noted.

A universal primer binding site was introduced by template switching. The final cDNA contained unique molecular identifiers. TCRdb passed the 5' RACE reads through MiXCR, listing each CDR3 protein once. The sample lists 250,000 to 300,000 distinct CDR3 sequences; 8.5% to 9.5% were seen once. V lost 3 bases, J lost 4 bases, and 18 bases lay in between. Germline V gene sequence: CDR1 SGHVS, CDR2 FQNEAQ. This CDR3 spans 16 amino acids. This clonotype showed up just a few times. The antigen remains unidentified. This same sample was also part of a study on yellow fever vaccine responses in identical twins.

Sequences were obtained from CD8+ T cells sorted from blood. The V call is TRBV7-8, the J call TRBJ2-5, with TRBD2 as a possible D gene (8 bases). This TCR was sampled from a woman under 30 in good health. CDR3 sequence (DNA): TGTGCCAGCAGCTTGGGGACAGTCGGGGGGGGAGAGACCCAGTACTTC. Its translation: CASSLGTVGGGETQYF.